These T cell receptor beta chains were read from a single sample in a study of technical replicates of blood from a few donors. The method was immunoSEQ multiplex PCR; TCRdb's version includes in-frame clones alone and lacks a portion of them. The sample records tens of thousands of clones, roughly 95% being singletons. Source material: PBMCs. These receptors were collected from a human donor in good health. Some clones in this sample may be carry-over from other donors' samples. Both conserved end residues are trimmed from each CDR3. The D gene is left open where the match is weak. The size entry is marked missing in some rows and otherwise reads once, few, many or a size class.

d_gene | j_gene | abundance | v_gene | CDR3aa
- | TRBJ1-2 | - | TRBV6-1 | ASSEVRGINYGYT
- | TRBJ1-1 | - | TRBV19 | ASSRGRANTEAF
TRBD2 | TRBJ2-2 | - | TRBV4-1 | ASSQGGSVGELF
- | TRBJ2-2 | - | TRBV5-1 | ASSIQGTGELF
TRBD1 | TRBJ1-2 | - | TRBV10-3 | AIKLQGVNYGYT
- | TRBJ2-3 | - | TRBV20-1 | SAQGTDTQY
- | TRBJ2-7 | - | TRBV7-9 | ASSLESGEQY
- | TRBJ2-7 | - | TRBV2 | ASTAGQARQY
TRBD2 | TRBJ2-5 | - | TRBV18 | ATTGRGGETQY
TRBD2 | TRBJ2-1 | - | TRBV7-6 | ASSPVGLAYEQF
- | TRBJ2-3 | - | TRBV6-6 | ASSYGLSEDTQY
TRBD1 | TRBJ1-1 | - | TRBV13 | ASSIEGQGTTEAF
TRBD1 | TRBJ1-2 | - | TRBV5-6 | ASSLTPGQGRGYT
- | TRBJ1-5 | - | TRBV4-2 | ASSQEGQLPQPQH
TRBD1 | TRBJ1-2 | - | TRBV10-3 | AISESTGAYGYT
- | TRBJ1-1 | - | TRBV6-4 | ASSDSADPGSEAF
- | TRBJ2-7 | - | TRBV4-1 | ASSQDGPGAGYEQY
TRBD1 | TRBJ1-2 | - | TRBV9 | ASSVTGQSYGYT
TRBD1 | TRBJ1-6 | - | TRBV2 | ASRGQGSPLH
TRBD1 | TRBJ1-3 | - | TRBV4-1 | ASSPRQGTISGNTIY
TRBD2 | TRBJ2-7 | - | TRBV7-9 | ASSLVGSGVEQY
- | TRBJ1-1 | - | TRBV30 | AWSRRTANTEAF
- | TRBJ1-4 | once | TRBV7-2 | ASSRGGSEKLF
- | TRBJ2-7 | - | TRBV7-2 | ASSLTGLRSEQY
- | TRBJ2-6 | - | TRBV8-2 | GWPKITQSRANVLT
- | TRBJ1-5 | - | TRBV4-1 | ASSHNSGRDQPQH
- | TRBJ2-1 | - | TRBV4-2 | ASSQELLGGDEQF
- | TRBJ1-1 | - | TRBV11-3 | ASSLSTNTEAF
TRBD2 | TRBJ2-7 | - | TRBV7-3 | ASSLLPGLAGLDEQY
- | TRBJ2-6 | - | TRBV6-1 | ASSGDFSGANVLT
TRBD1 | TRBJ2-7 | - | TRBV29-1 | SVRDSSYEQY
TRBD2 | TRBJ2-3 | - | TRBV7-2 | ASRTSGRAGDTQY
- | TRBJ1-2 | - | TRBV4-3 | ASSQGRFQGGGYT
TRBD1 | TRBJ1-2 | - | TRBV19 | ASSRDRGRYGYT
TRBD1 | TRBJ1-3 | - | TRBV4-2 | ASSYRQGERNTIY
- | TRBJ1-1 | medium-sized | TRBV5-1 | ASSLAGGYTEAF
- | TRBJ1-2 | - | TRBV4-3 | ASSQDLVGGLYGYT
- | TRBJ2-2 | - | TRBV5-6 | ASTRVGYGGANTGELF
- | TRBJ2-3 | - | TRBV5-4 | ASSLAGGVADTQY
- | TRBJ2-7 | - | TRBV7-9 | ASSISSVSYEQY
TRBD1 | TRBJ1-2 | - | TRBV6-4 | ASQTRQGGYGYT
TRBD1 | TRBJ1-2 | - | TRBV5-5 | ASSSTDRGPNYGYT
TRBD1 | TRBJ1-3 | - | TRBV6-1 | ASSEVGTGYRNTIY
- | TRBJ2-1 | - | TRBV5-1 | ASSLWAATYNEQF
TRBD2 | TRBJ2-2 | - | TRBV7-8 | ASSLAAGNTGELF
TRBD1 | TRBJ1-1 | - | TRBV9 | ASSPGTVEAF
TRBD1 | TRBJ2-3 | - | TRBV28 | ASSFYRGRRHTQY
- | TRBJ1-1 | - | TRBV29-1 | SVGTYTEAF
- | TRBJ1-2 | - | TRBV5-1 | ASSFDSSYGYT
- | TRBJ2-2 | once | TRBV27 | ASAGGNSAGELF
TRBD1 | TRBJ1-4 | - | TRBV15 | ATSRDLGTGSNEKLF
TRBD1 | TRBJ1-1 | once | TRBV4-3 | ASSQRTGLEAF
TRBD2 | TRBJ2-7 | - | TRBV7-9 | ASSMASGATYEQY
- | TRBJ2-7 | - | TRBV19 | ASSNGDTRYEQY
TRBD1 | TRBJ2-7 | - | TRBV5-1 | ASTRDRDYEQY
- | TRBJ2-7 | - | TRBV7-3 | ASSLTGTGLGEQY
TRBD2 | TRBJ2-1 | - | TRBV4-1 | ASSLTGTSGNNEQF
- | TRBJ2-3 | - | TRBV9 | ASSASTRSDTQY
- | TRBJ2-7 | once | TRBV9 | ASSTGGQQGYEQY